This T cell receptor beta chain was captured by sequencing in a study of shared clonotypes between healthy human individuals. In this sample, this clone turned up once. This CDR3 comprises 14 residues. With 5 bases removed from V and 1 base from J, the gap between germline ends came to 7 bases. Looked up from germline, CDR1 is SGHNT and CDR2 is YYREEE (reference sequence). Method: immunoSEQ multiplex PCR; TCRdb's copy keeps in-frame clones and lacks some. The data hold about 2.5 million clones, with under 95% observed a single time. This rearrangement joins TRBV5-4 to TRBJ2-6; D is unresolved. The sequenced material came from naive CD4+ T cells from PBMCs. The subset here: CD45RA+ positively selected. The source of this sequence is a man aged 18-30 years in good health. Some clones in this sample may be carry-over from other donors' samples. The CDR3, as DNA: TGTGCCAGCAGTTACGAATCTGGGGCCAACGTCCTGACTTTC. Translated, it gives CASSYESGANVLTF.